This T cell receptor (beta chain) was captured in a study of blood T cell repertoires in COVID-19. As for the study in general: Material from acute and convalescent COVID-19 was sourced from the United States, Italy and Spain. Sources were T cells, B-cell-depleted T cells, or PBMCs; the material itself was cDNA or gDNA.

In the study's own analysis: It was from reference gene primer amplification that nucleated cell counts were estimated. Assay used: immunoSEQ multiplex PCR; TCRdb lists only in-frame clones, some missing. For V, J and clone size, that table is used; D and trimming come from the DNA. The sample holds roughly 320,000 clones; roughly 85% are singletons and the top ten take more than 6%. The sequencing sample was made of peripheral blood. The source of this sequence is a human donor in a cohort sampled during active COVID-19.

Written as DNA, the CDR3 is TGTGCCACCAGGCAGACAGGGGCCTACAATGAGCAGTTCTTC. Its translation is CATRQTGAYNEQFF. The chain joins TRBV24-1 to TRBJ2-1, with 8 bases fitting TRBD1. The CDR3 runs to 14 residues. Trimming removed 7 bases from V and 2 bases from J; junction bases left unmatched: 3. The V gene's germline CDR1 is KGHDR and CDR2 SFDVKD.